Given below is one TCR beta chain in context. With V trimmed by 1 base and J by 8 bases, 8 bases remained unmatched. Germline V CDR1 and CDR2: SGHRS, YFSETQ. The CDR3 contains 15 residues. Single viable CD3+CD4+CD8-CD45RO+ cells were sorted as the memory CD4+ T cells. The sample originates from a study of memory CD4+ T cells and cytomegalovirus serostatus. Method: immunoSEQ multiplex PCR; TCRdb's copy keeps in-frame clones and lacks some. The data hold roughly 50,000 clones, with more than 70% observed a single time. This chain connects TRBV5-1 to TRBJ2-2; 7 nucleotides align to TRBD2. Sample: memory CD4+ T cells from blood. The sequence derives from an adult in good health and CMV-seronegative. Some clones in this sample may be carry-over from other donors' samples. CDR3 region: CASSLTGGSGGELFF. CDR3 nucleotide sequence: TGCGCCAGCAGCTTGACGGGCGGGAGTGGAGGGGAGCTGTTTTTT. Full variable domain (remainder filled in from reference TRBV5-1 and TRBJ2-2): KAGVTQTPRYLIKTRGQQVTLSCSPISGHRSVSWYQQTPGQGLQFLFEYFSETQRNKGNFPGRFSGRQFSNSRSEMNVSTLELGDSALYLCASSLTGGSGGELFFGEGSRLTVL.